These 3 T cell receptor beta chains share one sample of origin, sequenced in a study of cytomegalovirus exposure and HLA in healthy donors. 60 Vbeta and 13 Jbeta primers were used in PCR. Libraries were prepared by immunoSEQ multiplex PCR; TCRdb keeps only in-frame clonotypes and omits some of them. The repertoire holds 200,000 to 250,000 clones, with roughly 80% as singletons. Sequences were obtained from PBMCs. These TCRs come from a woman in her twenties or thirties in good health and CMV-seronegative.

In its sample, this clone was seen a few times. This chain connects TRBV5-1 to TRBJ2-3; the D is unclear. This CDR3 contains 13 residues. V dropped 1 base and J dropped 1 base, with 4 bases sitting between them. Germline lookup yields CDR1 SGHRS and CDR2 YFSETQ. For the CDR3, the DNA is TGCGCCAGCAGCTTGACAGGCACAGATACGCAGTATTTT. This gives the protein CASSLTGTDTQYF. The complete variable domain, with remaining parts taken from reference TRBV5-1 and TRBJ2-3, reads KAGVTQTPRYLIKTRGQQVTLSCSPISGHRSVSWYQQTPGQGLQFLFEYFSETQRNKGNFPGRFSGRQFSNSRSEMNVSTLELGDSALYLCASSLTGTDTQYFGPGTRLTVL.

This clone was counted once. The DNA for the CDR3 is TGTGCCAGCAGCCCCCTGACAATGAACACTGAAGCTTTCTTT. Translating gives CASSPLTMNTEAFF. This rearrangement joins TRBV9 to TRBJ1-1; D gene uncertain. The CDR3 has 14 residues. The germline gives CDR1 SGDLS, CDR2 YYNGEE. Trimming took off 4 bases at V and 0 bases at J, with 10 bases between the two ends. The full variable domain, rest sourced from reference TRBV9 and TRBJ1-1, is DSGVTQTPKHLITATGQRVTLRCSPRSGDLSVYWYQQSLDQGLQFLIQYYNGEERAKGNILERFSAQQFPDLHSELNLSSLELGDSALYFCASSPLTMNTEAFFGQGTRLTVV.

On this clone: This sample includes further DNA sequences coding for the same CDR3. J is TRBJ1-1 and V is TRBV19, with 8 bases aligning to TRBD1. V dropped 3 bases and J dropped 1; count of bases not matched to a gene: 1. The CDR3 contains 14 residues. Germline loops: CDR1 LNHDA, CDR2 SQIVND (reference sequence). CDR3 region: CASSMGQANTEAFF. The CDR3 DNA reads TGTGCCAGTAGTATGGGACAGGCGAACACTGAAGCTTTCTTT.